This entry concerns a single T cell receptor beta chain. This sample stems from a study of shared clonotypes between healthy human individuals. Profiling relied on immunoSEQ multiplex PCR, and the TCRdb table lists in-frame clones only, not all of them. The sample yields about 680,000 clones, roughly 73% seen once. Subsets obtained from CD4+ cells comprised CD45RA+ naive and CD45RA-negative memory cells. Germline V gene sequence: CDR1 SGHRS, CDR2 YFSETQ. V was trimmed by 0 bases and J by 3 bases, leaving 17 bases between them. This CDR3 is 17 amino acids long. The J gene is TRBJ2-3, the V gene TRBV5-1, with D perhaps matching TRBD1 or TRBD2 (5 bases each). This sequence originates from a woman aged 25 to 39 in good health. Sequencing was performed on memory CD4+ T cells sorted from blood. Subset described: CD45RA-negative fraction. For the CDR3, the DNA is TGCGCCAGCAGCTTGGCAGGGCCCGGGATTGGGACAGATACGCAGTATTTT. It specifies CASSLAGPGIGTDTQYF.